A single sample is the source of the 8 T cell receptor beta chains below, sequenced in a study of technical replicates of blood from four donors. Libraries were prepared by immunoSEQ multiplex PCR; TCRdb keeps only in-frame clonotypes and omits some of them. The profile shows 55,000 to 75,000 clones, 90% to 95% of them singletons. The specimen sequenced was PBMCs. Receptor source: a human donor in good health. Some clones in this sample may be carry-over from other donors' samples.

The CDR3 nucleotides are TGTGCCAGCAGCAAAGGGACCGGGAGCCGAGACTCTAGCAATCAGCCCCAGCATTTT. Translation gives CASSKGTGSRDSSNQPQHF. The chain links TRBV21-1 to TRBJ1-5. TRBV21-1 is termed a pseudogene. This CDR3 contains 19 residues.

The rearrangement uses TRBV11-2 and TRBJ1-2; weak D call: TRBD1 (5 bases). V lost 0 bases to trimming and J lost 2 bases, with 10 bases between them. This CDR3 has 15 amino acids. Germline V gives CDR1 SGHAT, CDR2 FQNNGV. The CDR3 DNA reads as TGTGCCAGCAGCTTAGATCACGCAGGGAACTATGGCTACACCTTC. Translated: CASSLDHAGNYGYTF.

The chain couples TRBV7-9 to TRBJ1-2; D gene unclear. Trimming stripped 4 bases from V and 8 bases from J, with 2 bases between. CDR1 and CDR2 (germline): SEHNR, FQNEAQ (reference sequence). The CDR3 sequence is 9 residues long. The CDR3 DNA is TGTGCCAGCAGCTCGGGCTACACCTTC. Protein sequence: CASSSGYTF.

The J gene is TRBJ2-2, the V gene TRBV19, with D possibly being TRBD1 (6 bases). Germline V gives CDR1 LNHDA, CDR2 SQIVND (reference sequence). The CDR3 covers 16 residues. Trimming took off 7 bases at V and 4 bases at J, with 19 bases between the two ends. In DNA, the CDR3 is TGTGCCAGTACCACCACAGGGTTTAGGTCCACCGGGGAGCTGTTTTTT. This gives the protein CASTTTGFRSTGELFF.

The chain employs TRBV11-1 and TRBJ1-1, with 7 nucleotides matching TRBD1. Germline values: CDR1 SGHAT, CDR2 FQDESV (reference sequence). V shed 5 bases and J 2 bases; nucleotides not matched to a gene: 5. The CDR3 extends over 14 amino acids. The CDR3 sequence: CASSQGDLNTEAFF. CDR3 DNA sequence: TGTGCCAGCAGCCAGGGGGATCTTAACACTGAAGCTTTCTTT.

This clone occurred once. The chain joins TRBV6-5 to TRBJ1-6; no clear D. V was trimmed by 5 bases and J by 11 bases, leaving 10 bases between them. The CDR3 extends over 12 amino acids. Germline loops: CDR1 MNHEY, CDR2 SVGAGI. DNA of the CDR3: TGTGCCAGCAGTGCCCCACTTACACCCCTCCACTTT. It translates to CASSAPLTPLHF.

This chain links TRBV7-2 with TRBJ1-6, with D hard to call. The CDR3 spans 16 residues. The V gene lost 4 bases and the J gene lost 5 bases, with 15 bases spanning the gap. CDR1 and CDR2 (germline): SGHTA, FQGNSA. As DNA, the CDR3 is TGTGCCAGCAGCTGGTTATTTAGTCGGGATAATTCACCCCTCCACTTT. Protein: CASSWLFSRDNSPLHF. The whole variable domain, remainder taken from reference TRBV7-2 and TRBJ1-6, is GAGVSQSPSNKVTEKGKDVELRCDPISGHTALYWYRQSLGQGLEFLIYFQGNSAPDKSGLPSDRFSAERTGGSVSTLTIQRTQQEDSAVYLCASSWLFSRDNSPLHFGNGTRLTVT.

The CDR3 spells CASSGQRNTEAFF. The DNA for the CDR3 is TGTGCCAGTAGCGGACAGAGGAACACTGAAGCTTTCTTT. The J gene is TRBJ1-1, the V gene TRBV19; D is possibly TRBD1 (6 bases). Deletions cut 6 bases from V and 1 base from J, with 9 bases between. The germline gives CDR1 LNHDA, CDR2 SQIVND (reference sequence). The CDR3 length is 13 residues.